The clone carrying this TCR beta chain has more than one count but fewer than ten. This table comes from immunoSEQ multiplex PCR, and its TCRdb copy is limited to in-frame clones, with some not included. The sample has 25,000 to 35,000 clones, approximately 90% seen once. The sample comes from a study of control samples from healthy donors and cancer patients. The CDR3 runs to 14 residues. V gave up 8 bases and J gave up 5 bases, with 18 bases separating them. Looked up from germline, CDR1 is KGHSH and CDR2 is LQKENI. The chain recombines TRBV18 with TRBJ1-2; perhaps TRBD1 as D (5 bases). The receptor was isolated from a woman aged 40 to 49 with lung cancer. Sequencing input: PBMCs. The CDR3 sequence: CASARRGDGYGYTF. CDR3 coding DNA: TGTGCCAGCGCCCGACGGGGGGATGGGTATGGCTACACCTTC.